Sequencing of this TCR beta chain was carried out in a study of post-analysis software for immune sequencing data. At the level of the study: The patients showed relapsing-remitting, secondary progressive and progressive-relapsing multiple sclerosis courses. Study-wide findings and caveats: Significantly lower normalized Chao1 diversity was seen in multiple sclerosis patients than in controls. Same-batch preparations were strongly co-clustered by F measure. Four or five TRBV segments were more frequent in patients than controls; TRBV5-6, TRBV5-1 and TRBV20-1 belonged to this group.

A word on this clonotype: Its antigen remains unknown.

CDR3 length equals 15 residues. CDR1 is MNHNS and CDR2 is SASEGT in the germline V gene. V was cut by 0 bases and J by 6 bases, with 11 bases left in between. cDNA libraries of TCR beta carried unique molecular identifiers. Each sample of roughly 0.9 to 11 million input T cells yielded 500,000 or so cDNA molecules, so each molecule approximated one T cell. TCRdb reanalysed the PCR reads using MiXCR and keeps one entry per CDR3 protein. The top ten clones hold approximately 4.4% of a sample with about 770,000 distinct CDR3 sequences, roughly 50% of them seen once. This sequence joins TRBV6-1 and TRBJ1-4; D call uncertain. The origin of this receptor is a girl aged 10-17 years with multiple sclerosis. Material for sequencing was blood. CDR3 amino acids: CASSEALPGHEKLFF. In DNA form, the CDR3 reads TGTGCCAGCAGTGAAGCGCTTCCAGGCCATGAAAAACTGTTTTTT.